What follows are 26 T cell receptor beta chains derived from one specimen sequenced in a study of memory CD4+ T cells and cytomegalovirus serostatus. Single viable CD3+CD4+CD8-CD45RO+ cells were sorted as the memory CD4+ T cells. The table came from immunoSEQ multiplex PCR; TCRdb's copy has only in-frame clones and leaves some out. This table holds 48,000 or so clones, about three quarters found once. The sequencing sample was made of memory CD4+ T cells from blood. All receptors come from an adult in good health and CMV-seronegative.

V is TRBV7-9 and J is TRBJ2-7; D is unresolved. This CDR3 comprises 12 residues. The germline V gene encodes CDR1 SEHNR and CDR2 FQNEAQ (reference sequence). V lost 5 bases, J lost 6 bases, and 11 bases lay in between. CDR3 residues: CASSPLGPEQYF. CDR3 in DNA: TGTGCCAGCAGCCCCCTCGGTCCCGAGCAGTACTTC. Supplemented by reference TRBV7-9 and TRBJ2-7, the full variable domain reads DTGVSQNPRHKITKRGQNVTFRCDPISEHNRLYWYRQTLGQGPEFLTYFQNEAQLEKSRLLSDRFSAERPKGSFSTLEIQRTEQGDSAMYLCASSPLGPEQYFGPGTRLTVT.

This clone was seen only once. The gene calls are TRBV28 and TRBJ1-2; the D is unclear. Germline lookup yields CDR1 MDHEN and CDR2 SYDVKM. The V end lost 0 bases, the J end lost 6 bases, and 2 bases lay between the germline ends. The CDR3 length is 11 residues. This CDR3 is CASSLWDGYTF. In nucleotides, the CDR3 is TGTGCCAGCAGTTTATGGGATGGCTACACCTTC.

The V and J genes are TRBV23-1 and TRBJ2-2; the D gene could be TRBD1 or TRBD2 (5 bases each). TRBV23-1 falls under the ORF class, with uncertain function. Between the trimmed V and J ends, which lost 9 bases and 7 bases, there was a span of 12 bases. The CDR3 is 12 amino acids. In DNA, the CDR3 is TGCGCCAGAGGGACCTCCCGCGGGGAGCTGTTTTTT. This translates into CARGTSRGELFF.

The chain combines TRBV7-9 with TRBJ2-2; D gene unclear. V lost 5 bases to trimming and J lost 4 bases, with 14 bases between them. Germline V CDR1 and CDR2: SEHNR, FQNEAQ (reference sequence). The CDR3 contains 15 residues. CDR3 residues: CASSAPSGSTGELFF. In DNA, the CDR3 is TGTGCCAGCAGCGCTCCATCGGGCAGCACCGGGGAGCTGTTTTTT.

The V and J genes are TRBV23-1 and TRBJ1-4, with TRBD1 matching over 9 bases. TRBV23-1 carries the ORF label, with uncertain function. The V gene end was trimmed by 0 bases and the J gene end by 8 bases; junction bases not matched to a gene: 10. The CDR3 has 17 residues. The CDR3 is CASSQSPYRGRVEKLFF. The CDR3 DNA reads TGCGCCAGCAGTCAATCGCCCTACAGGGGGCGCGTCGAAAAACTGTTTTTT.

This chain connects TRBV5-6 to TRBJ2-4; no clear D gene. V lost 0 bases and J 0 bases, leaving 10 bases between the germline ends. CDR1 is SGHDT and CDR2 is YYEEEE in the germline V gene. The length of the CDR3 is 16 residues. DNA of the CDR3: TGTGCCAGCAGCTTGGCAGGAGCCCAAGCCAAAAACATTCAGTACTTC. Its protein product is CASSLAGAQAKNIQYF.

J is TRBJ2-5 and V is TRBV29-1, with D uncertain. The J call may be incorrect, as the DNA end agrees better with TRBJ2-7. From germline, CDR1 is SQVTM and CDR2 ANQGSEA. The CDR3 extends over 12 amino acids. CDR3 in amino acids: CSVAEDPYEQYF. In nucleotides, the CDR3 is TGCAGCGTTGCTGAGGACCCCTACGAGCAGTACTTC.

This clone has only a few counts. The J gene is TRBJ1-3, the V gene TRBV7-2; D is ambiguous. Germline V gene lookup returns CDR1 SGHTA and CDR2 FQGNSA. There are 18 residues in the CDR3. The ends were cut back, 5 bases at V and 1 base at J, with 21 bases in the middle. The CDR3 region is CASSAGFGQDASGNTIYF. The CDR3 DNA sequence: TGTGCCAGCAGCGCCGGTTTCGGGCAGGACGCTTCTGGAAACACCATATATTTT.

The V call is TRBV11-3, the J call TRBJ1-5; the match to TRBD1 covers 9 bases. The V gene end was trimmed by 4 bases and the J gene end by 0 bases; junction bases not matched to a gene: 10. CDR1 is SGHNT, CDR2 YENEEA, per germline. This CDR3 is built from 18 residues. Here the CDR3 DNA reads TGTGCCAGCAGCTCCGGGACAGGGAGGTGGATTAGCAATCAGCCCCAGCATTTT. Its protein is CASSSGTGRWISNQPQHF. The complete variable domain, with remaining parts taken from reference TRBV11-3 and TRBJ1-5, reads EAGVVQSPRYKIIEKKQPVAFWCNPISGHNTLYWYLQNLGQGPELLIRYENEEAVDDSQLPKDRFSAERLKGVDSTLKIQPAELGDSAVYLCASSSGTGRWISNQPQHFGDGTRLSIL.

V and J are TRBV14 and TRBJ2-7; D possibly uses TRBD1 or TRBD2 (5 bases each). In germline, CDR1 is SGHDN, CDR2 FVKESK. This CDR3 has 12 amino acids. The V gene lost 4 bases and the J gene lost 6 bases, with 10 bases spanning the gap. Written as DNA, the CDR3 is TGTGCCAGCAGCCGTCGGGGCGGCGAGCAGTACTTC. Its translation: CASSRRGGEQYF.

The V call is TRBV21-1, the J call TRBJ2-7; TRBD2, the table's D call, was not compared with the DNA. TRBV21-1 is designated a pseudogene. This CDR3 contains 15 residues. The CDR3 here is CASSKKAVFSYEQYF. CDR3 nucleotide sequence: TGTGCCAGCAGCAAAAAAGCGGTGTTCTCCTACGAGCAGTACTTC.

In this sample, this clone turned up once. The rearrangement links TRBV6-1 to TRBJ1-1, with TRBD1 matching 9 bases. Germline loops: CDR1 MNHNS, CDR2 SASEGT. This CDR3 comprises 15 residues. Trimming removed 0 bases from V and 6 bases from J; junction bases left unmatched: 5. DNA of the CDR3: TGTGCCAGCAGTGAAGCGCGGACAGGGGTTTCTGAAGCTTTCTTT. This translates into CASSEARTGVSEAFF.

V gene TRBV5-1 combines with J gene TRBJ1-1; no definite D call. Trimming cost V 1 base and J 4 bases, with 8 bases left between them. The length of the CDR3 is 13 residues. Looked up from germline, CDR1 is SGHRS and CDR2 is YFSETQ. The CDR3 sequence is CASSLLEGTEAFF. For the CDR3, the DNA is TGCGCCAGCAGCTTGCTCGAGGGCACTGAAGCTTTCTTT.

The chain joins TRBV11-2 to TRBJ2-7; D ambiguous. This CDR3 has 15 residues. Trimming removed 6 bases at V and 0 bases at J, with 15 bases between. Germline V gene lookup returns CDR1 SGHAT and CDR2 FQNNGV. The CDR3 sequence is CASSQSRLSSYEQYF. The CDR3 DNA is TGTGCCAGCAGTCAATCTAGACTGAGCTCCTACGAGCAGTACTTC. The variable domain in full, completed from reference TRBV11-2 and TRBJ2-7, reads EAGVAQSPRYKIIEKRQSVAFWCNPISGHATLYWYQQILGQGPKLLIQFQNNGVVDDSQLPKDRFSAERLKGVDSTLKIQPAKLEDSAVYLCASSQSRLSSYEQYFGPGTRLTVT.

This chain links TRBV6-5 with TRBJ2-6, with no clear D. V lost 11 bases to trimming and J lost 2 bases, with 13 bases between them. The CDR3 spans 14 residues. Germline loops: CDR1 MNHEY, CDR2 SVGAGI. The DNA for the CDR3 is TGTGCCGTCGGTTCGTTTGCTGGGGCCAACGTCCTGACTTTC. Protein sequence: CAVGSFAGANVLTF.

This clone appeared once. The rearrangement uses TRBV29-1 and TRBJ1-2; D ambiguous. V shed 7 bases and J shed 4 bases, with 16 bases lying between them. CDR3 length: 13 residues. Germline V gene sequence: CDR1 SQVTM, CDR2 ANQGSEA. The CDR3 DNA follows: TGCAGCGCCCAGCGGTGGGGAAGCTATGGCTACACCTTC. The encoded protein is CSAQRWGSYGYTF.

For the CDR3, the DNA is TGCGCCAGCAGCCAAGATGGACAGGGCGGGTATGGCTACACCTTC. It translates to CASSQDGQGGYGYTF. The gene calls are TRBV4-1 and TRBJ1-2, with TRBD1 matching over 8 bases. CDR3 length equals 15 residues. Germline assignment: CDR1 MGHRA and CDR2 YSYEKL. V lost 0 bases and J lost 5; bases outside the gene matches: 5.

The chain is built from TRBV4-1 and TRBJ2-3, with 7 bases that match TRBD1. CDR1 and CDR2 from the germline V gene are MGHRA and YSYEKL. The CDR3 extends over 15 amino acids. V lost 0 bases and J lost 5; bases outside the gene matches: 5. The CDR3 region is CASSQERGLVDTQYF. CDR3 DNA sequence: TGCGCCAGCAGCCAAGAAAGGGGGCTCGTAGATACGCAGTATTTT.

A single count supports this clone. The chain combines TRBV11-3 with TRBJ2-3, with D possibly being TRBD1 or TRBD2 (5 bases each). V dropped 5 bases and J dropped 1 base, with 16 bases sitting between them. Germline CDR1 is SGHNT and CDR2 is YENEEA. This CDR3 contains 16 residues. The CDR3 DNA is TGTGCCAGCAGCCCAAGAGAGGGGCCTGGCACAGATACGCAGTATTTT. This translates into CASSPREGPGTDTQYF. Together with reference TRBV11-3 and TRBJ2-3, the CDR3 gives the full variable domain: EAGVVQSPRYKIIEKKQPVAFWCNPISGHNTLYWYLQNLGQGPELLIRYENEEAVDDSQLPKDRFSAERLKGVDSTLKIQPAELGDSAVYLCASSPREGPGTDTQYFGPGTRLTVL.

This clone was seen a single time. The rearrangement uses TRBV11-2 and TRBJ2-3; D is ambiguous. With 6 bases removed from V and 2 bases from J, the gap between germline ends came to 12 bases. CDR3 length equals 14 residues. CDR1 is SGHAT, CDR2 FQNNGV, per germline. DNA for the CDR3: TGTGCCAGCAGTCCCATTTCGACCACAGATACGCAGTATTTT. It encodes CASSPISTTDTQYF.

This clone was seen once. The rearrangement joins TRBV5-1 to TRBJ2-1; TRBD2 agrees at 10 bases. Germline CDR1 and CDR2: SGHRS and YFSETQ. The CDR3 runs to 17 residues. V lost 2 bases to trimming and J lost 3 bases; unmatched junction nucleotides: 8. As DNA, the CDR3 is TGCGCCAGCAGCTTCACGGGGCTAGCGGGGGTCTACAATGAGCAGTTCTTC. Encoded protein: CASSFTGLAGVYNEQFF.

V usage is TRBV5-1 and J usage is TRBJ2-1, with 12 bases lining up with TRBD2. CDR3 length: 17 amino acids. Germline CDR1 is SGHRS and CDR2 is YFSETQ. Unmatched junction bases numbered 6, after V lost 0 bases and J lost 5 bases. The chain's CDR3 is CASSLATSGRLNNEQFF. The CDR3 coding sequence is TGCGCCAGCAGCTTGGCGACTAGCGGGAGACTAAACAATGAGCAGTTCTTC.

The chain couples TRBV30 to TRBJ1-5; tentative D call: TRBD1 (5 bases). This CDR3 has 13 residues. The germline CDR1 and CDR2 sequences are GTSNPN and SVGIG (reference sequence). V shed 2 bases and J shed 8 bases, with 13 bases lying between them. DNA for the CDR3: TGTGCCTGGAGTCCCAGGGTTTTGGAGCCCCAGCATTTT. It translates to CAWSPRVLEPQHF.

This clone was detected once. The V gene is TRBV7-9, the J gene TRBJ1-5, with unresolved D. Per the germline V gene, CDR1 is SEHNR and CDR2 is FQNEAQ (reference sequence). Deletions cut 1 base from V and 1 base from J, with 2 bases between. The CDR3 contains 13 residues. CDR3 protein: CASSLDSNQPQHF. DNA for the CDR3: TGTGCCAGCAGCTTAGACAGCAATCAGCCCCAGCATTTT. The full variable domain, with the rest looked up from reference TRBV7-9 and TRBJ1-5, is DTGVSQNPRHKITKRGQNVTFRCDPISEHNRLYWYRQTLGQGPEFLTYFQNEAQLEKSRLLSDRFSAERPKGSFSTLEIQRTEQGDSAMYLCASSLDSNQPQHFGDGTRLSIL.

This chain uses TRBV19 with TRBJ1-1; no clear D gene. Germline V gives CDR1 LNHDA, CDR2 SQIVND (reference sequence). Trimming took off 5 bases at V and 4 bases at J, with 14 bases between the two ends. This CDR3 is built from 14 residues. CDR3 residues: CASSVLPATTEAFF. CDR3 DNA sequence: TGTGCCAGTAGTGTTCTCCCAGCCACCACTGAAGCTTTCTTT.

The chain employs TRBV5-1 and TRBJ2-3, with 9 bases fitting TRBD2. This CDR3 comprises 17 residues. Looked up from germline, CDR1 is SGHRS and CDR2 is YFSETQ. V was pared by 4 bases and J by 4 bases, with 13 bases of the junction left unmatched. This CDR3 reads CASSTGGLAGSSDTQYF. Written as DNA, the CDR3 is TGCGCCAGCAGCACCGGCGGTCTAGCGGGAAGTTCAGATACGCAGTATTTT.